Below, 25 T cell receptor beta chains from the same sample are listed, as sequenced in a study of T cells in Graves' hyperthyroidism and ophthalmopathy. It was RNA transcripts that yielded the amplified TCR beta CDR3 regions. HTBI primers were used for first-round RT-PCR of the TCR CDR3. TCRdb re-called the multiplex PCR reads with MiXCR, one entry per CDR3 protein. This sample has 500,000 to 650,000 distinct CDR3 sequences; about 14% occur once, and the top ten carry around 13%. Sequencing was carried out using blood. These receptor sequences come from a woman between 50 and 59 years old with Graves' ophthalmopathy.

This clonotype was recorded at least ten times. This rearrangement joins TRBV24-1 to TRBJ2-5; D is undetermined. Per the germline V gene, CDR1 is KGHDR and CDR2 is SFDVKD. The CDR3 covers 12 residues. Trimming stripped 2 bases from V and 5 bases from J, with 5 bases between. The CDR3 sequence is CATSDYWETQYF. For the CDR3, the DNA is TGTGCCACCAGTGATTATTGGGAGACCCAGTACTTC.

This clonotype appeared many times. The chain uses TRBV7-2 and TRBJ2-6; no definite D call. The CDR3 consists of 17 residues. V gave up 2 bases and J gave up 1 base, with 12 bases separating them. Germline assignment: CDR1 SGHTA and CDR2 FQGNSA. The CDR3 region has the DNA TGTGCCAGCAGCTTATCACTCGGTGATTCTGGGGCCAACGTCCTGACTTTC. Translated, it gives CASSLSLGDSGANVLTF.

About this clonotype: One junction end disagrees with the germline gene, perhaps due to a read error. The CDR3 nucleotides are TGTGCCAGCAGCCCAAGGGGCCGGTCCTTCGAGCAGTACTTC. It specifies CASSPRGRSFEQYF. This chain connects TRBV28 to TRBJ2-7, with TRBD1 as a possible D gene (5 bases). Germline V gene lookup returns CDR1 MDHEN and CDR2 SYDVKM. This CDR3 has 14 amino acids.

This clonotype appeared many times. This chain connects TRBV20-1 to TRBJ2-5; D gene unclear. The CDR3 runs to 12 residues. The germline V gene has CDR1 DFQATT and CDR2 SNEGSKA (reference sequence). Deletions cut 1 base from V and 5 bases from J, with 8 bases between. The CDR3 DNA sequence: TGCAGTGCTAGAGGGGATCTGGAGACCCAGTACTTC. Its translation is CSARGDLETQYF.

Ten or more counts support this clonotype. The J gene is TRBJ1-1, the V gene TRBV7-2, with D possibly matching TRBD1 (5 bases). The CDR3 contains 14 residues. Trimming shortened V by 1 base and J by 1 base, and 7 bases separated the two germline ends. Germline assignment: CDR1 SGHTA and CDR2 FQGNSA. CDR3 sequence reads: CASSLGGKNTEAFF. The CDR3 region has the DNA TGTGCCAGCAGCTTAGGGGGCAAGAACACTGAAGCTTTCTTT.

This clonotype showed up many times. For the CDR3, the DNA is TGCGCCAGCAGCCAAGAGCAGTGGACTGAAGCTTTCTTT. The encoded protein is CASSQEQWTEAFF. The rearrangement links TRBV4-3 to TRBJ1-1, with D hard to call. Germline assignment: CDR1 LGHNA and CDR2 YSLEER. The CDR3 contains 13 residues. Trimming cost V 0 bases and J 5 bases, with 7 bases left between them.

There are a few counts of this clonotype. The genes are TRBV28 and TRBJ2-7, with 8 bases aligning to TRBD2. V was pared by 3 bases and J by 4 bases, with 5 bases of the junction left unmatched. The germline gives CDR1 MDHEN, CDR2 SYDVKM. The CDR3 runs to 14 residues. CDR3 DNA sequence: TGTGCCAGCAGTTTTGGGACTAGAGGGTACGAGCAGTACTTC. Amino acids: CASSFGTRGYEQYF.

Many counts were recorded for this clonotype. The V call is TRBV28, the J call TRBJ2-7; the match to TRBD2 covers 8 bases. Germline V gives CDR1 MDHEN, CDR2 SYDVKM. Trimming removed 5 bases from V and 4 bases from J; junction bases left unmatched: 10. CDR3 length: 15 residues. The CDR3 sequence: CASSELASGQYEQYF. In DNA form, the CDR3 reads TGTGCCAGCAGTGAGCTGGCTAGCGGGCAATACGAGCAGTACTTC.

This clonotype has ten or more counts. J is TRBJ2-4 and V is TRBV7-8, with D tentatively TRBD1 (6 bases). CDR1 is SGHVS, CDR2 FQNEAQ, per germline. The germline V and J ends were trimmed by 2 bases and 9 bases, with 20 bases remaining between them. This CDR3 comprises 16 residues. The CDR3 reads CASSLRGTDPNTIQYF. DNA for the CDR3: TGTGCCAGCAGCTTAAGGGGGACGGACCCTAATACCATTCAGTACTTC.

V is TRBV19 and J is TRBJ2-5; no firm D call. CDR1 is LNHDA and CDR2 is SQIVND in the germline V gene (reference sequence). Trimming stripped 5 bases from V and 5 bases from J, with 12 bases between. This CDR3 contains 13 residues. This chain's CDR3 is CASSPTPRETQYF. The CDR3 DNA is TGTGCCAGTAGTCCTACACCGAGGGAGACCCAGTACTTC. Combining the CDR3 with reference TRBV19 and TRBJ2-5 gives the whole variable domain DGGITQSPKYLFRKEGQNVTLSCEQNLNHDAMYWYRQDPGQGLRLIYYSQIVNDFQKGDIAEGYSVSREKKESFPLTVTSAQKNPTAFYLCASSPTPRETQYFGPGTRLLVL.

This clonotype was seen many times. The rearrangement uses TRBV11-3 and TRBJ2-1, with TRBD2 identical over 15 bases. Germline V gives CDR1 SGHNT, CDR2 YENEEA. The CDR3 loop spans 17 amino acids. V gave up 4 bases and J gave up 3 bases; unmatched junction bases: 4. The CDR3, as DNA: TGTGCCAGCAGCTCCGGACTAGCGGGAGGGGTCTACAATGAGCAGTTCTTC. Its translation is CASSSGLAGGVYNEQFF.

This clonotype was recorded at least ten times. The genes are TRBV27 and TRBJ2-7; 7 nucleotides agree with TRBD2. Germline lookup yields CDR1 MNHEY and CDR2 SMNVEV (reference sequence). J was trimmed by 2 bases and V by 5 bases; bases with no gene match: 9. CDR3 length equals 15 residues. CDR3: CASSTFSGVAYEQYF. CDR3 nucleotides: TGTGCCAGCAGTACATTCAGCGGGGTTGCCTACGAGCAGTACTTC.

This clonotype was counted only a few times. The chain employs TRBV9 and TRBJ2-3, with D unresolved. The germline gives CDR1 SGDLS, CDR2 YYNGEE. The CDR3 covers 15 residues. V was clipped by 3 bases and J by 0 bases, with 11 bases between them. Here the CDR3 reads CASSDGVWSTDTQYF. CDR3 DNA: TGTGCCAGCAGCGACGGAGTTTGGAGCACAGATACGCAGTATTTT. Full variable domain (missing parts from reference TRBV9 and TRBJ2-3): DSGVTQTPKHLITATGQRVTLRCSPRSGDLSVYWYQQSLDQGLQFLIQYYNGEERAKGNILERFSAQQFPDLHSELNLSSLELGDSALYFCASSDGVWSTDTQYFGPGTRLTVL.

This clonotype occurred many times. This chain joins TRBV3-1 and TRBJ1-2; 9 bases are shared with TRBD1. There are 13 residues in the CDR3. Trimming at V came to 3 bases and at J to 10 bases, leaving 6 bases not matched to a gene. Germline CDR1 LGHDT, CDR2 YNNKEL (reference sequence). Written as DNA, the CDR3 is TGTGCCAGCAGCCAGGCCGGGGACAGGGACTACACCTTC. It specifies CASSQAGDRDYTF.

This clonotype was counted many times. The gene calls are TRBV7-8 and TRBJ2-3; 8 bases are shared with TRBD2. The V gene end was trimmed by 1 base and the J gene end by 0 bases; junction bases not matched to a gene: 6. This CDR3 is 17 amino acids long. The V gene's germline CDR1 is SGHVS and CDR2 FQNEAQ. CDR3 loop: CASSLVRVAGSTDTQYF. The DNA of the CDR3 is TGTGCCAGCAGCTTAGTACGGGTAGCGGGAAGCACAGATACGCAGTATTTT.

Many counts were recorded for this clonotype. This rearrangement joins TRBV6-2 or TRBV6-3 to TRBJ1-3; the D gene is possibly TRBD1 (5 bases). The CDR3 runs to 12 residues. V was cut by 6 bases and J by 7 bases, with 10 bases left in between. In germline, CDR1 is MNHEY, CDR2 SVGEGT. DNA for the CDR3: TGTGCCAGCAGGCCAGGGAGGAACACCATATATTTT. Translating gives CASRPGRNTIYF.

The J gene is TRBJ2-1, the V gene TRBV7-3; no clear D. Trimming shortened V by 5 bases and J by 3 bases, and 14 bases separated the two germline ends. Germline V lookup: CDR1 SGHTA, CDR2 FQGTGA. This CDR3 has 15 amino acids. This CDR3 is CASSANAWSYNEQFF. The CDR3 region has the DNA TGTGCCAGCAGCGCCAATGCGTGGAGCTACAATGAGCAGTTCTTC.

This clonotype was observed at least ten times. This sequence joins TRBV2 and TRBJ2-1; TRBD2 matches 13 bases. CDR3 length: 16 residues. Germline V CDR1 and CDR2: SNHLY, FYNNEI. With V trimmed by 3 bases and J by 4 bases, 3 bases remained unmatched. CDR3 sequence (DNA): TGTGCCAGCAGTGATAGGACTAGCGGGAGTTACAATGAGCAGTTCTTC. Protein sequence: CASSDRTSGSYNEQFF.

The chain couples TRBV11-2 to TRBJ1-2; D is undetermined. The ends were cut back, 1 base at V and 1 base at J, with 7 bases in the middle. The CDR3 contains 14 residues. The V gene's germline CDR1 is SGHAT and CDR2 FQNNGV. CDR3 sequence: CASSLVMINYGYTF. Here the CDR3 DNA reads TGTGCCAGCAGCTTAGTTATGATTAACTATGGCTACACCTTC. Full variable domain (outside the CDR3, taken from reference TRBV11-2 and TRBJ1-2): EAGVAQSPRYKIIEKRQSVAFWCNPISGHATLYWYQQILGQGPKLLIQFQNNGVVDDSQLPKDRFSAERLKGVDSTLKIQPAKLEDSAVYLCASSLVMINYGYTFGSGTRLTVV.

This clonotype has a count of ten or more. The chain joins TRBV12-3 or TRBV12-4 to TRBJ2-5; TRBD1 agrees at 10 bases. The CDR3 has 14 residues. V lost 8 bases to trimming and J lost 3 bases; unmatched junction nucleotides: 6. This chain's CDR3 is CASGVTGGEETQYF. In nucleotides, the CDR3 is TGTGCCAGCGGGGTGACAGGGGGCGAAGAGACCCAGTACTTC.

This clonotype was observed a few times. The chain has TRBV12-3 or TRBV12-4 and TRBJ2-2; D is uncertain. CDR3 size: 13 residues. V lost 2 bases, J lost 7 bases, and 8 bases lay in between. DNA of the CDR3: TGTGCCAGCAGTTTACAGTTATTCGGGGAGCTGTTTTTT. Its protein product is CASSLQLFGELFF.

The rearrangement links TRBV4-2 to TRBJ2-3; 7 bases map to TRBD1. Germline-derived CDR1 and CDR2 are LGHNA and YNFKEQ. V shed 0 bases and J 2 bases; nucleotides not matched to a gene: 5. CDR3 length equals 16 residues. The CDR3 DNA reads as TGTGCCAGCAGCCAAGATGAGGGGGCGCCCACAGATACGCAGTATTTT. Translating gives CASSQDEGAPTDTQYF.

The table lists this clonotype with many counts. The rearrangement joins TRBV6-2 or TRBV6-3 to TRBJ2-5; weak D call: TRBD2 (6 bases). V lost 2 bases, J lost 5 bases, and 15 bases lay in between. The CDR3 has 15 amino acids. Germline V gene sequence: CDR1 MNHEY, CDR2 SVGEGT. The CDR3: CASSYVLAMWETQYF. The CDR3 DNA sequence: TGTGCCAGCAGTTACGTTCTAGCGATGTGGGAGACCCAGTACTTC.

This clonotype has ten or more counts. The chain is built from TRBV20-1 and TRBJ2-3; possible D gene TRBD2, 5 bases. CDR3 length equals 17 residues. Trimming cost V 0 bases and J 3 bases, with 19 bases left between them. The germline CDR1 and CDR2 sequences are DFQATT and SNEGSKA (reference sequence). The DNA for the CDR3 is TGCAGTGCTAGAGATAAGGTTTGGACTGGATGGACAGATACGCAGTATTTT. It translates to CSARDKVWTGWTDTQYF.

This clonotype was counted ten times or more. The chain joins TRBV7-3 to TRBJ2-7, with unresolved D. The CDR3 is 14 amino acids. The V end was cut by 1 base, the J end by 0 bases, with 7 bases between. CDR1 and CDR2 (germline): SGHTA, FQGTGA. The CDR3 DNA follows: TGTGCCAGCAGCTTAAGTGCTTTCTCCTACGAGCAGTACTTC. Protein sequence: CASSLSAFSYEQYF. Using reference TRBV7-3 and TRBJ2-7 for the parts outside the CDR3, the full variable domain is GAGVSQTPSNKVTEKGKYVELRCDPISGHTALYWYRQSLGQGPEFLIYFQGTGAADDSGLPNDRFFAVRPEGSVSTLKIQRTERGDSAVYLCASSLSAFSYEQYFGPGTRLTVT.